What follows is one T cell receptor (beta chain) and its context. The table came from immunoSEQ multiplex PCR; TCRdb's copy has only in-frame clones and leaves some out. This sample carries roughly 350,000 clones, 80% to 90% of them seen once, and the ten largest clones take roughly 3.1%. Treatment indicated: some 20 received Ad26.COV2.S at low or high dose, single or two shots; about 5 received placebo; per-sample allocation not given. Collection of the samples took place on day 63 after the first injection of vaccine or placebo. This person who donated was an adult of 18-55 years in Boston. The sample belongs to a study of Ad26.COV2.S vaccination and SARS-CoV-2 variants. The overall study: Donor had been placed in the Ad26.COV2.S arm of the COV1001 trial.

The TCR comes from a person aged 18-65 years who received the Ad26.COV2.S COVID-19 vaccine or a placebo. The input for sequencing was peripheral blood, taken in a trial of Ad26.COV2.S vaccine versus placebo.

This chain's CDR3 is CASGSTGGGYGYTF. The CDR3 DNA reads as TGCGCCAGCGGATCGACAGGGGGAGGCTATGGCTACACCTTC. The rearrangement links TRBV5-1 to TRBJ1-2; TRBD1 matches at 9 bases. This CDR3 has 14 residues. The junction had 8 bases not matched to a gene; V was cut back by 7 bases and J by 4 bases. The V gene's germline CDR1 is SGHRS and CDR2 YFSETQ.